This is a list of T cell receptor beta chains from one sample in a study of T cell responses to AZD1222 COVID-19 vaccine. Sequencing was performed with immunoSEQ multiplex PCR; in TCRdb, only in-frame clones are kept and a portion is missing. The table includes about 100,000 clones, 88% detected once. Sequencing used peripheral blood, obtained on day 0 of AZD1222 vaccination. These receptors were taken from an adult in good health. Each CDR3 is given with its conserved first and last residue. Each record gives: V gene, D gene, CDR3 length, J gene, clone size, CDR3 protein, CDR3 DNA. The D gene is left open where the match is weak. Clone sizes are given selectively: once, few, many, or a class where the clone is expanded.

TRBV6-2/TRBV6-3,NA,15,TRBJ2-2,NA,CASSQASEDTGELFF,TGTGCCAGCAGCCAAGCCTCGGAAGACACCGGGGAGCTGTTTTTT
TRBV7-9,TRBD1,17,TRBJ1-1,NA,CASIIRGTGYLNTEAFF,TGTGCCAGCATCATCCGCGGGACAGGGTATTTGAACACTGAAGCTTTCTTT
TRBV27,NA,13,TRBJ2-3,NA,CASSWQGEDTQYF,TGTGCCAGCAGTTGGCAGGGAGAAGATACGCAGTATTTT
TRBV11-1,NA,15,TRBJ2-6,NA,CASSFSLSGANVLTF,TGTGCCAGCAGCTTTAGCCTTTCTGGGGCCAACGTCCTGACTTTC
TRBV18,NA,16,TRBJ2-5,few,CASSPYSPTNQETQYF,TGTGCCAGCTCACCATACTCGCCTACCAACCAAGAGACCCAGTACTTC
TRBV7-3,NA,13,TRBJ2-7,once,CASSHSLEGEQYF,TGTGCCAGCAGCCACAGTTTAGAGGGCGAGCAGTACTTC
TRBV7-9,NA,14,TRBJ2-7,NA,CASSLWGEGDEQYF,TGTGCCAGCAGCTTATGGGGAGAAGGGGACGAGCAGTACTTC
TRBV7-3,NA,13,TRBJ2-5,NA,CASSLGLLETQYF,TGTGCCAGCAGCTTGGGGTTGTTAGAGACCCAGTACTTC
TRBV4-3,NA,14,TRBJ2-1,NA,CASSLDYGSNEQFF,TGCGCCAGCAGCCTGGACTATGGATCCAATGAGCAGTTCTTC
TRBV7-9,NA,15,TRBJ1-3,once,CASSSHQNAGNTIYF,TGTGCCAGCAGCTCCCACCAAAACGCTGGAAACACCATATATTTT
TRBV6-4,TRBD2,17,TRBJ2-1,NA,CASSDQTTSGRINEQFF,TGTGCCAGCAGTGACCAAACGACTAGCGGGAGGATCAATGAGCAGTTCTTC
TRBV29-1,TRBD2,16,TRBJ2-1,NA,CSVWGGPSQDYNEQFF,TGCAGCGTCTGGGGGGGACCCTCGCAGGACTACAATGAGCAGTTCTTC
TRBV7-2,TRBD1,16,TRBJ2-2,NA,CASSPRQGMKIGELFF,TGTGCCAGCAGCCCCAGACAGGGGATGAAAATCGGGGAGCTGTTTTTT
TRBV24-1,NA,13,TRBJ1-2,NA,CATSDLWSGGYTF,TGTGCCACCAGTGATTTGTGGTCGGGTGGCTACACCTTC
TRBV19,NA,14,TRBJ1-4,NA,CASSITGTNEKLFF,TGTGCCAGTAGTATAACAGGTACCAATGAAAAACTGTTTTTT
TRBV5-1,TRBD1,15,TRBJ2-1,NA,CASSLEGQPYNEQFF,TGCGCCAGCAGCTTGGAGGGACAGCCCTACAATGAGCAGTTCTTC
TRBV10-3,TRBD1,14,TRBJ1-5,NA,CAISEDRGNQPQHF,TGTGCCATCAGTGAGGACAGGGGCAATCAGCCCCAGCATTTT
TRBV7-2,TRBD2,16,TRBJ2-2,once,CASSLVPSGNTGELFF,TGTGCCAGCAGCTTAGTTCCTAGCGGGAACACCGGGGAGCTGTTTTTT
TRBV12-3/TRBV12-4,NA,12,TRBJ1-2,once,CASSFEGWGYTF,TGTGCCAGCAGTTTCGAGGGCTGGGGCTACACCTTC
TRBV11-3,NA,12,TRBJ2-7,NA,CASTIVPGEQYF,TGTGCCAGCACTATCGTCCCGGGCGAGCAGTACTTC
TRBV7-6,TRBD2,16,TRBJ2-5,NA,CASSVRPAGGQETQYF,TGTGCCAGCAGCGTACGCCCGGCGGGGGGACAAGAGACCCAGTACTTC
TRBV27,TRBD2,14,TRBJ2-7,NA,CASRRTSGPYEQYF,TGTGCCAGCAGGCGGACTAGCGGGCCCTACGAGCAGTACTTC
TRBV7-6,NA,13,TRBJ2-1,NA,CASSLGPMNEQFF,TGTGCCAGCAGCCTGGGCCCGATGAATGAGCAGTTCTTC
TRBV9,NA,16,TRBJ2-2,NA,CASSTSRGVPTGELFF,TGTGCCAGCAGCACTTCTCGAGGGGTTCCGACCGGGGAGCTGTTTTTT
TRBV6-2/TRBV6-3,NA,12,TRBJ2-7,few,CASSYMGYEQYF,TGTGCCAGCAGTTACATGGGGTACGAGCAGTACTTC
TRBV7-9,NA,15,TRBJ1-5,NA,CASSRGVGGNQPQHF,TGTGCCAGCAGCCGCGGGGTCGGTGGCAATCAGCCCCAGCATTTT
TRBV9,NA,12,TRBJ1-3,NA,CARRLMRNTIYF,TGTGCCAGGCGATTGATGAGGAACACCATATATTTT
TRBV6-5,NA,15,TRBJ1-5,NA,CASSYQRGSNQPQHF,TGTGCCAGCAGTTACCAACGCGGGAGCAATCAGCCCCAGCATTTT
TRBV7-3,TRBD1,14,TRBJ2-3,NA,CASSPGTGTDTQYF,TGTGCCAGCAGCCCTGGGACAGGGACAGATACGCAGTATTTT
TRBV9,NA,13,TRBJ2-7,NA,CASSVEAGYEQYF,TGTGCCAGCAGCGTAGAGGCCGGCTACGAGCAGTACTTC
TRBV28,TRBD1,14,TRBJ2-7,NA,CASSGTGKSYEQYF,TGTGCCAGCAGCGGGACAGGGAAGTCCTACGAGCAGTACTTC
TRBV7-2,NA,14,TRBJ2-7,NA,CASSFGPSVYEQYF,TGTGCCAGCAGCTTTGGTCCTTCGGTCTACGAGCAGTACTTC
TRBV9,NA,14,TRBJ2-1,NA,CASSVGGENNEQFF,TGTGCCAGCAGCGTAGGTGGCGAGAATAATGAGCAGTTCTTC
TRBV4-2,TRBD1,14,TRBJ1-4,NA,CASSQDVDRGSGFF,TGTGCCAGCAGCCAAGATGTAGACAGGGGGTCTGGCTTTTTT
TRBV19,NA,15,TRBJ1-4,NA,CASSETVTTQEKLFF,TGTGCCAGTAGCGAGACTGTGACAACGCAGGAAAAACTGTTTTTT
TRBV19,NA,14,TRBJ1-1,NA,CASSEANRNTEAFF,TGTGCCAGTAGTGAGGCCAACAGGAACACTGAAGCTTTCTTT
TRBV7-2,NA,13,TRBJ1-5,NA,CASSLKKGQPQHF,TGTGCCAGCAGCTTAAAGAAGGGGCAGCCCCAGCATTTT
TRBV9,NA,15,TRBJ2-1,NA,CASSAGLSSYNEQFF,TGTGCCAGCAGCGCCGGGCTAAGCTCCTACAATGAGCAGTTCTTC
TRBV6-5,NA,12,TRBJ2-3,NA,CASSYEGNTQYF,TGTGCCAGCAGTTACGAAGGGAATACGCAGTATTTT
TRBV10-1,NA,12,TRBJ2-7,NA,CASSYYFYEQYF,TGCGCCAGCAGTTATTACTTCTACGAGCAGTACTTC
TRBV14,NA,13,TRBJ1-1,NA,CASSRMEGTEAFF,TGTGCCAGCAGCAGGATGGAGGGCACTGAAGCTTTCTTT
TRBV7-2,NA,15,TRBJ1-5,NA,CASSTGRVDNQPQHF,TGTGCCAGCAGCACCGGGAGGGTTGACAATCAGCCCCAGCATTTT
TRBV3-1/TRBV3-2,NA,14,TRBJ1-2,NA,CASSQGNSRGGYTF,TGTGCCAGCAGCCAAGGAAATTCGCGGGGTGGCTACACCTTC
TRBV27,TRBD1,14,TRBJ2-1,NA,CASSLWNRGNEQFF,TGTGCCAGCAGTTTATGGAACAGGGGCAATGAGCAGTTCTTC
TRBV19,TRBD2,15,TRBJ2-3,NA,CASRAPGGRTDTQYF,TGTGCCAGTAGAGCCCCGGGGGGGCGCACAGATACGCAGTATTTT
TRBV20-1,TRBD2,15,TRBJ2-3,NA,CSASSASGSADTQYF,TGCAGTGCTAGTTCGGCTAGCGGGAGTGCAGATACGCAGTATTTT